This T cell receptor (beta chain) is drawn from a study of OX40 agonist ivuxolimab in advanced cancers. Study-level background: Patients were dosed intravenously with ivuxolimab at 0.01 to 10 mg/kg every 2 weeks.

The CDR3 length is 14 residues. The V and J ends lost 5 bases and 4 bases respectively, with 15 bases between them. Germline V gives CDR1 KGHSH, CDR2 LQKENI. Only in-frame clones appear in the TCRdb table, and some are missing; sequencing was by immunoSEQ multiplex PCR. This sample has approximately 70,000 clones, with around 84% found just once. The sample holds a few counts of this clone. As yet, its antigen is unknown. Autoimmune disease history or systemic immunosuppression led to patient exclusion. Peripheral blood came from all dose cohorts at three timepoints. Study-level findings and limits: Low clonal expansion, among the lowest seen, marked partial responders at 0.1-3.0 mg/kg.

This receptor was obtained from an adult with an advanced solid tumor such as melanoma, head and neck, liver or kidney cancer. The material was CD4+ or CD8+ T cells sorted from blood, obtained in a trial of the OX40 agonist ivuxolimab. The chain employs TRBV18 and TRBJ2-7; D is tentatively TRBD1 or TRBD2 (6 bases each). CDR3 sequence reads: CASSEDSSGYEQYF. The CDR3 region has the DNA TGTGCCAGCTCAGAGGACAGCAGCGGGTACGAGCAGTACTTC.